Below are 15 T cell receptor beta chains sequenced from a single sample in a study of CD8 T cells in ankylosing spondylitis. General study points: Characteristic, it appeared, of ankylosing spondylitis blood was a TCR beta motif of eight highly homologous variants.

TCRdb processed the 5' RACE reads anew with MiXCR; each CDR3 protein has one entry. The repertoire has a few hundred thousand distinct CDR3 sequences, roughly 8% of them found once; the top ten carry about 14%. Antigens of these TCRs are unknown. Sequencing was done on a sample of blood, either unsorted or a sorted T cell fraction (not recorded which). The receptor source for this set is a male donor with ankylosing spondylitis.

This clonotype was observed many times. This sequence joins TRBV5-1 and TRBJ2-3; TRBD2 might be the D (5 bases). CDR1 is SGHRS and CDR2 is YFSETQ in the germline V gene. V dropped 0 bases and J dropped 4 bases, with 15 bases sitting between them. The CDR3 is 16 amino acids. In DNA, the CDR3 is TGCGCCAGCAGCTTGGTTTCTAGCCGACCGCCAGATACGCAGTATTTT. It yields the protein CASSLVSSRPPDTQYF.

This clonotype was observed a few times. This chain links TRBV12-5 with TRBJ2-3; no reliable D call. Trimming left V 2 bases short and J 1 base short, with 10 bases between. In germline, CDR1 is LGHNT, CDR2 FRNRAP. The CDR3 length is 15 residues. The CDR3 DNA reads TGTGCTAGTGGTTTGTCGGGCAGCCGCACAGATACGCAGTATTTT. It encodes CASGLSGSRTDTQYF.

Here the CDR3 DNA reads TGTGCCAGCAGACGGACAGGGGAAGCCTACAATGAGCAGTTCTTC. Translating gives CASRRTGEAYNEQFF. The chain is built from TRBV27 and TRBJ2-1; 9 positions agree with TRBD1. The germline gives CDR1 MNHEY, CDR2 SMNVEV (reference sequence). The CDR3 runs 15 residues. Trimming took 6 bases from V and 2 from J; bases not matched to a gene: 5.

This clonotype was counted a few times. The V and J genes are TRBV7-9 and TRBJ1-1, with a tentative D call TRBD1 (6 bases). Trimming removed 0 bases from V and 0 bases from J, with 14 bases in between. The CDR3 runs 17 residues. Germline CDR1 SEHNR, CDR2 FQNEAQ (reference sequence). In DNA, the CDR3 is TGTGCCAGCAGCTTAGCGTCCGGGGGGCGAATGAACACTGAAGCTTTCTTT. Translating it yields CASSLASGGRMNTEAFF.

The sample holds a few counts of this clonotype. The chain employs TRBV5-1 and TRBJ1-1; no reliable D call. The V end was cut by 4 bases, the J end by 7 bases, with 11 bases between. CDR1 SGHRS and CDR2 YFSETQ come from the germline V gene. This CDR3 is built from 12 residues. The CDR3 DNA reads as TGCGCCAGCAGCAAAGGACTGGATGAAGCTTTCTTT. Protein product: CASSKGLDEAFF.

V gene TRBV10-3 combines with J gene TRBJ2-3; TRBD1 aligns across 10 bases. Trimming cost V 6 bases and J 2 bases; bases outside gene matches: 8. In germline, CDR1 is ENHRY, CDR2 SYGVKD. The CDR3 runs 16 residues. The DNA for the CDR3 is TGTGCCATCAGAGTGGGACAGGGGTCCCACACAGATACGCAGTATTTT. Its translation: CAIRVGQGSHTDTQYF.

This clonotype was counted ten times or more. The rearrangement links TRBV7-9 to TRBJ2-1, with TRBD2 matching 16 bases. V gave up 5 bases and J gave up 9 bases; unmatched junction bases: 4. The CDR3 loop spans 15 amino acids. CDR1 and CDR2 (germline): SEHNR, FQNEAQ (reference sequence). The CDR3 spells CASSLGLAGGSEQFF. CDR3 coding DNA: TGTGCCAGCAGCCTGGGACTAGCGGGAGGGAGTGAGCAGTTCTTC.

This rearrangement joins TRBV20-1 to TRBJ1-1; D remains unclear. This CDR3 spans 16 amino acids. The V end was cut by 1 base, the J end by 0 bases, with 15 bases between. Germline values: CDR1 DFQATT, CDR2 SNEGSKA (reference sequence). CDR3 amino acids: CSARVSVIAMNTEAFF. Here the CDR3 DNA reads TGCAGTGCTAGAGTGTCTGTTATAGCGATGAACACTGAAGCTTTCTTT.

This chain links TRBV12-3 or TRBV12-4 with TRBJ2-7; 9 nucleotides align to TRBD1. The CDR3 runs to 14 residues. J lost 7 bases, V lost 2 bases, and 6 bases had no gene match. The DNA of the CDR3 is TGTGCCAGCAGTTTACACCGGGACAGGGAGGAGCAGTACTTC. Translated, it gives CASSLHRDREEQYF.

This clonotype has a handful of counts. The chain is built from TRBV12-3 or TRBV12-4 and TRBJ2-1; no definite D call. The V and J ends lost 2 bases and 1 base respectively, with 6 bases between them. The CDR3 length is 14 residues. The CDR3 is CASSLSPSYNEQFF. Here the CDR3 DNA reads TGTGCCAGCAGTTTATCTCCTTCCTACAATGAGCAGTTCTTC.

This chain links TRBV20-1 with TRBJ2-6; 7 nucleotides agree with TRBD1. Trimming at V came to 0 bases and at J to 4 bases, leaving 9 bases not matched to a gene. The CDR3 is 17 amino acids. Germline V lookup: CDR1 DFQATT, CDR2 SNEGSKA (reference sequence). The CDR3 sequence is CSARDLRQGSGANVLTF. The CDR3 bases are TGCAGTGCTAGAGACCTTCGACAGGGATCCGGGGCCAACGTCCTGACTTTC.

CDR3 sequence: CASTQGGTLYEQYF. CDR3 coding DNA: TGTGCCAGCACCCAGGGGGGGACCCTCTACGAGCAGTACTTC. The chain recombines TRBV7-9 with TRBJ2-7, with D possibly being TRBD1 or TRBD2 (7 bases each). From germline, CDR1 is SEHNR and CDR2 FQNEAQ (reference sequence). V was clipped by 7 bases and J by 3 bases, with 16 bases between them. CDR3 length: 14 residues.

This clonotype has a handful of counts. The rearrangement links TRBV6-2 or TRBV6-3 to TRBJ2-7; 12 bases match TRBD2. From germline, CDR1 is MNHEY and CDR2 SVGEGT. This CDR3 is 15 amino acids long. J gave up 4 bases and V 1 base, and 2 bases lay outside the gene matches. CDR3 loop: CASSYWTSGTYEQYF. The CDR3, as DNA: TGTGCCAGCAGTTACTGGACTAGCGGGACATACGAGCAGTACTTC.

This clonotype was recorded at least ten times. V is TRBV11-2 and J is TRBJ1-3; no definite D call. The CDR3 sequence is 14 residues long. V lost 4 bases and J 0 bases, leaving 7 bases between the germline ends. Germline assignment: CDR1 SGHAT and CDR2 FQNNGV. CDR3 protein: CASSSVVSGNTIYF. The CDR3 region has the DNA TGTGCCAGCAGCTCCGTGGTCTCTGGAAACACCATATATTTT.

This clonotype was counted only a few times. This chain joins TRBV12-3 or TRBV12-4 and TRBJ2-7; D is tentatively TRBD1 or TRBD2 (5 bases each). Trimming left V 8 bases short and J 6 bases short, with 17 bases between. This CDR3 contains 13 residues. CDR3 in amino acids: CASGPAGRAEQYF. The CDR3 DNA sequence: TGTGCCAGCGGGCCCGCGGGCAGGGCCGAGCAGTACTTC.